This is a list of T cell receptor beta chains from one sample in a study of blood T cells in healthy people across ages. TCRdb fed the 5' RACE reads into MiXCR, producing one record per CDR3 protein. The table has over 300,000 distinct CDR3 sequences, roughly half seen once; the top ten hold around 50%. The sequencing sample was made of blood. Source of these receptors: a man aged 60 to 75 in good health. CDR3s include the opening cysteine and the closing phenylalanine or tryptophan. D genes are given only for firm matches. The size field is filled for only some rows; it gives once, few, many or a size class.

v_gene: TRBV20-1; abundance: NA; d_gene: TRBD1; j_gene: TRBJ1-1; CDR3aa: CSIGTGVTKAFF; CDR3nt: TGCAGTATAGGGACAGGGGTGACCAAGGCTTTCTTT
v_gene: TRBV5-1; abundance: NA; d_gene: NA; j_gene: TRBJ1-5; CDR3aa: CASSPGSANQPQHF; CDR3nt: TGCGCCAGCAGCCCCGGTTCGGCCAATCAGCCCCAGCATTTT
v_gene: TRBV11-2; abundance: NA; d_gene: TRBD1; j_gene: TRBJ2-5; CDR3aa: CASSLDRGLETQYF; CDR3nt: TGTGCCAGCAGCCTTGACAGGGGGCTTGAGACCCAGTACTTC
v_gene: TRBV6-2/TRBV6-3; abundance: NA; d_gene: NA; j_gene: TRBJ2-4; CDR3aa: CASSYGKVTVAKNIQYF; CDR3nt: TGTGCCAGCAGTTACGGGAAGGTTACCGTAGCCAAAAACATTCAGTACTTC
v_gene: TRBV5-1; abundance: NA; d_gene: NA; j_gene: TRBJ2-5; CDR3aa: CASSEVGQTQYF; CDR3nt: TGCGCCAGCAGCGAGGTAGGGCAGACCCAGTACTTC
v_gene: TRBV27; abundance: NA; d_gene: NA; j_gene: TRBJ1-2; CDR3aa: CASRPRGGSYGYTF; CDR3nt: TGTGCCAGCAGACCAAGGGGAGGGAGCTATGGCTACACCTTC
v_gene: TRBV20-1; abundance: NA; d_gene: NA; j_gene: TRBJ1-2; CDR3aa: CSARNTGIVGYTF; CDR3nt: TGCAGTGCTAGAAATACAGGGATTGTGGGCTACACCTTC
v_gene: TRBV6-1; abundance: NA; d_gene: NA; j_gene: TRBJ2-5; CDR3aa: CASSGDGLASQYF; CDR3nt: TGTGCCAGCAGTGGCGACGGGTTAGCTTCCCAGTACTTC
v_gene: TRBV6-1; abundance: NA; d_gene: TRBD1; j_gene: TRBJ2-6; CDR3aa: CASSPLGSGGRSGANVLTF; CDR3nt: TGTGCCAGCAGCCCCCTAGGGTCAGGGGGCCGGTCTGGGGCCAACGTCCTGACTTTC
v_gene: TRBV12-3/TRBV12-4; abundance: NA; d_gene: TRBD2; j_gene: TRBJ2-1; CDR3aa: CASRIPGGGNYNEQFF; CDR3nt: TGTGCCAGCAGGATTCCTGGCGGGGGGAACTACAATGAGCAGTTCTTC
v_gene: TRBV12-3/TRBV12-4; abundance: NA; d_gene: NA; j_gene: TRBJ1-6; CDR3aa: CASSLDRSGTGNSPLHF; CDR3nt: TGTGCCAGCAGTTTAGATCGGTCGGGAACAGGGAATTCACCCCTCCACTTT
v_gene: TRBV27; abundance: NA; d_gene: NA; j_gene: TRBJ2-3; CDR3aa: CASSRMTVASTDTQYF; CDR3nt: TGTGCCAGCAGCCGAATGACAGTAGCTAGCACAGATACGCAGTATTTT
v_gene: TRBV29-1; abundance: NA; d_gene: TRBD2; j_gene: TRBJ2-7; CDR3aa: CSVTSGGRTYEQYF; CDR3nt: TGCAGCGTTACTAGCGGGGGCCGTACCTACGAGCAGTACTTC
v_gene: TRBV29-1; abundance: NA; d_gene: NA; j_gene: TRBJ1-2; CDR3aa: CSVYTGLYGYTF; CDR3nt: TGCAGCGTCTATACAGGCCTCTATGGCTACACCTTC
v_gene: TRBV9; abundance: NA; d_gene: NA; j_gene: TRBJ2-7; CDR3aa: CASSVGGLGSYEQYF; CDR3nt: TGTGCCAGCAGCGTAGGGGGGCTTGGTTCCTACGAGCAGTACTTC
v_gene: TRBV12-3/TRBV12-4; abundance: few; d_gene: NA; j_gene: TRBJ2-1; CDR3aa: CASSVGGAGNEQFF; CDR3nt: TGTGCCAGCAGTGTTGGAGGGGCAGGCAATGAGCAGTTCTTC
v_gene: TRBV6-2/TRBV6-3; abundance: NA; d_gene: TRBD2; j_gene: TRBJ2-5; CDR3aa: CASSYGGTSAQETQYF; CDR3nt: TGTGCCAGCAGTTACGGAGGGACTAGCGCTCAAGAGACCCAGTACTTC
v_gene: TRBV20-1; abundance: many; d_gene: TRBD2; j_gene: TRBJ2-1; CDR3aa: CSASGLVTYNEQFF; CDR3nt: TGCAGTGCCAGCGGACTAGTAACCTACAATGAGCAGTTCTTC
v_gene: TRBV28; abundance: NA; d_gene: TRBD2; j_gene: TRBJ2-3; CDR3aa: CASSPRSGWATDTQYF; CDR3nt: TGTGCCAGCAGTCCCCGTAGCGGGTGGGCCACAGATACGCAGTATTTT
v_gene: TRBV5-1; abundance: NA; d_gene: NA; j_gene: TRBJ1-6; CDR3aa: CASSLETGKVSPLHF; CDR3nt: TGCGCCAGCAGCTTGGAAACAGGGAAGGTCTCACCCCTCCACTTT